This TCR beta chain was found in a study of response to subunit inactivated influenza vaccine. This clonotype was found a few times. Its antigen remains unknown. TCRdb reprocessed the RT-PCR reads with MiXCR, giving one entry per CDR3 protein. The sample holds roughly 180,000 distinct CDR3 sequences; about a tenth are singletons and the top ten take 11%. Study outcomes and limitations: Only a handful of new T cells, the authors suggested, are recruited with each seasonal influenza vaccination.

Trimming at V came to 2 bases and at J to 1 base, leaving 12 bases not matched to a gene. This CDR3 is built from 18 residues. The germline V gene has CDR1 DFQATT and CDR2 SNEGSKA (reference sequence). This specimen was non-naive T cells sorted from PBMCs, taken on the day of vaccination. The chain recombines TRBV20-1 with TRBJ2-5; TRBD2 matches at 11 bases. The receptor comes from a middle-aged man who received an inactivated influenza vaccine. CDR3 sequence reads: CSARPGTVSGRAQETQYF. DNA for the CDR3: TGCAGTGCTAGACCCGGGACAGTTAGCGGGAGGGCCCAAGAGACCCAGTACTTC.